This T cell receptor (beta chain) was obtained from a study of cytomegalovirus exposure and HLA in healthy donors. 13 Jbeta primers and 60 Vbeta primers were used for the PCR. Using immunoSEQ multiplex PCR, the repertoire was profiled, and TCRdb retains in-frame clones only, with some absent. Among 150,000 to 200,000 clones listed, roughly 10% were seen once. The CDR3 spans 14 residues. The germline CDR1 and CDR2 sequences are SGHRS and YFSETQ. Trimming at V came to 6 bases and at J to 6 bases, leaving 11 bases not matched to a gene. Sequencing was carried out using PBMCs. The receptor was isolated from a woman in her twenties or thirties in good health and CMV-seropositive. This chain links TRBV5-1 with TRBJ1-2, with 7 positions matching TRBD1. CDR3 nucleotide sequence: TGCGCCAGCAACCCTGGGCAGGGGGTAAATGGCTACACCTTC. This translates into CASNPGQGVNGYTF.